This T cell receptor beta chain was identified in a study of T cells expressing NK-cell markers. The CDR3 loop spans 14 amino acids. From germline, CDR1 is SGHRS and CDR2 YFSETQ. TCRdb processed the 5' RACE reads again and assigns one entry to each CDR3 protein, with no DNA. Its table lists about 460,000 distinct CDR3 sequences. The chain recombines TRBV5-1 with TRBJ2-1; TCRdb indicates TRBD2, and absent DNA this call remains unverified. Sequencing was done on a sample of blood T cells: a sorted CD56 or NKG2C T cell subset, CD4+ or CD8+ T cells, or bulk PBMC T cells (not recorded which). This clonotype was obtained from a woman aged 45-60 years in good health. The CDR3 is CASSPSGPPNEQFF.